One and the same sample provided the 9 T cell receptor beta chains below, sequenced in a study of T-cell memory formation after mild COVID-19. A single record per CDR3 protein comes from TCRdb applying MiXCR to the 5' RACE reads. Counted here are 120,000 to 150,000 distinct CDR3 sequences, 6% occurring once; the ten biggest clones make up 2% to 2.5%. The source material was PBMCs or a T cell subset sorted from them (not recorded which). These receptors came from an adult woman who had mild COVID-19 (a few samples of this study predate the infection). Cell type and time point are not known.

CDR3 sequence: CASSHGLYNEQFF. The DNA for the CDR3 is TGTGCCAGCAGCCATGGACTCTACAATGAGCAGTTCTTC. The chain employs TRBV3-1 and TRBJ2-1; perhaps TRBD2 as D (5 bases). V lost 3 bases and J 3 bases, leaving 6 bases between the germline ends. The CDR3 runs to 13 residues. The germline V gene encodes CDR1 LGHDT and CDR2 YNNKEL (reference sequence).

This clonotype occurred many times. The genes are TRBV7-2 and TRBJ2-6; 7 nucleotides line up with TRBD2. With V trimmed by 8 bases and J by 12 bases, 4 bases remained unmatched. The CDR3 is 11 residues long. The V gene's germline CDR1 is SGHTA and CDR2 FQGNSA. In nucleotides, the CDR3 is TGTGCCAGCGGGACGGGAGGCGTCCTGACTTTC. Its translation: CASGTGGVLTF.

V is TRBV6-1 and J is TRBJ1-5; 12 bases match TRBD1. The trim removed 7 bases at V and 2 bases at J, leaving 15 bases unmatched. The CDR3 consists of 19 residues. CDR1 is MNHNS, CDR2 SASEGT, per germline. The CDR3 nucleotides are TGTGCCAGCACCACGTTCGGGACAGGGGGCGGATTTGGCAATCAGCCCCAGCATTTT. It specifies CASTTFGTGGGFGNQPQHF.

V and J are TRBV19 and TRBJ2-1, with D perhaps TRBD1 (6 bases). Trimming stripped 6 bases from V and 5 bases from J, with 20 bases between. Germline V gene data show CDR1 as LNHDA and CDR2 as SQIVND (reference sequence). This CDR3 has 16 residues. CDR3: CASSQTVTGPNNEQFF. CDR3 sequence (DNA): TGTGCCAGTAGCCAGACAGTCACAGGGCCGAACAATGAGCAGTTCTTC.

This clonotype was detected many times. V is TRBV5-1 and J is TRBJ1-2; D remains unclear. The germline V gene encodes CDR1 SGHRS and CDR2 YFSETQ. The CDR3 loop spans 13 amino acids. Trimming left V 4 bases short and J 5 bases short, with 12 bases between. CDR3: CASSLSQVYGYTF. The DNA for the CDR3 is TGCGCCAGCAGCCTATCTCAGGTTTATGGCTACACCTTC.

This clonotype showed up many times. The chain has TRBV12-3 or TRBV12-4 and TRBJ2-1; TRBD2 agrees at 14 bases. This CDR3 comprises 15 residues. After removal of 5 bases from V and 8 bases from J, the junction contained 5 bases not matched to a gene. The CDR3 sequence is CASSPGTSGRDEQFF. CDR3 coding DNA: TGTGCCAGCAGTCCCGGGACTAGCGGGAGAGATGAGCAGTTCTTC.

This clonotype was counted between two and nine times. The chain joins TRBV3-1 to TRBJ2-7; D perhaps matches TRBD2 (5 bases). V was trimmed by 4 bases and J by 2 bases, leaving 12 bases between them. This CDR3 is built from 14 residues. Germline-derived CDR1 and CDR2 are LGHDT and YNNKEL (reference sequence). This CDR3 reads CASSRNTGAYEQYF. The CDR3 DNA is TGTGCCAGCAGCCGCAATACCGGGGCCTACGAGCAGTACTTC.

The gene calls are TRBV10-3 and TRBJ1-6; TRBD1 matches 9 bases. J gave up 0 bases and V 9 bases, and 3 bases lay outside the gene matches. CDR3 length equals 15 residues. Germline V gives CDR1 ENHRY, CDR2 SYGVKD. The CDR3 region is CAIQGASSYNSPLHF. Written as DNA, the CDR3 is TGTGCCATACAGGGGGCTAGCTCCTATAATTCACCCCTCCACTTT.

The chain has TRBV20-1 and TRBJ2-1; D might be TRBD1 or TRBD2, each matching 5 bases. This CDR3 is built from 16 residues. The germline CDR1 and CDR2 sequences are DFQATT and SNEGSKA (reference sequence). Deletions cut 0 bases from V and 0 bases from J, with 12 bases between. Written as DNA, the CDR3 is TGCAGTGCTAGAGATCACGGGGCGGGCTCCTACAATGAGCAGTTCTTC. Its translation is CSARDHGAGSYNEQFF.